These T cell receptor beta chains were read from a single sample in a study of regulatory T cells in long-lasting Graves disease. From the multiplex PCR reads, TCRdb called clonotypes with MiXCR, one entry per CDR3 protein. Found here are some 490,000 distinct CDR3 sequences, 12% of them singletons; the top ten hold 8.9%. This same sample was also taken into another study, of T cells in Graves' hyperthyroidism and ophthalmopathy.

The material was peripheral blood mononuclear cells (PBMCs), obtained at new diagnosis, from a patient treated with antithyroid drugs. The receptors originated from a young woman with Graves disease. Both conserved end residues are part of each CDR3. D genes are given only for firm matches. Some rows mark clone size as missing; the rest say once, few, many or name a class of expanded clone.

V gene	J gene	clone size	D gene	CDR3 protein	CDR3 DNA
TRBV13	TRBJ2-7	many	TRBD1	CASSFRGQGDEQYF	TGTGCCAGCAGCTTCCGTGGACAGGGCGACGAGCAGTACTTC
TRBV9	TRBJ1-1	many	-	CASRGTSTEAFF	TGTGCCAGCAGGGGGACGAGCACTGAAGCTTTCTTT
TRBV18	TRBJ1-1	many	-	CASSPPSTAPEAFF	TGTGCCAGCTCACCACCATCCACCGCTCCTGAAGCTTTCTTT
TRBV28	TRBJ2-5	many	-	CASSLYGRQGETQYF	TGTGCCAGCAGTTTATACGGACGTCAGGGGGAGACCCAGTACTTC
TRBV20-1	TRBJ1-5	many	-	CSAGGTTDQPQHF	TGCAGTGCTGGAGGGACAACTGATCAGCCCCAGCATTTT
TRBV12-3/TRBV12-4	TRBJ2-3	many	TRBD2	CASSQWTSGSSDTQYF	TGTGCCAGCAGTCAATGGACTAGCGGGAGTTCAGATACGCAGTATTTT
TRBV7-2	TRBJ2-7	many	-	CASSPRASYEQYF	TGTGCCAGCAGCCCACGGGCCTCCTACGAGCAGTACTTC
TRBV2	TRBJ2-3	-	-	CASSRDIRLDTQYF	TGTGCCAGCAGCCGGGACATTCGGTTAGATACGCAGTATTTT
TRBV29-1	TRBJ1-2	many	-	CSVVPGHFYGYTF	TGCAGCGTTGTACCCGGACATTTCTATGGCTACACCTTC
TRBV2	TRBJ2-2	many	-	CASSGGVVESTGELFF	TGTGCCAGCAGTGGGGGGGTCGTCGAATCCACCGGGGAGCTGTTTTTT
TRBV5-1	TRBJ2-2	many	TRBD1	CASSLGPRTGSTGELFF	TGCGCCAGCAGCTTGGGACCGAGGACAGGCAGCACCGGGGAGCTGTTTTTT
TRBV13	TRBJ2-3	-	-	CASSLGGGATDTQYF	TGTGCCAGCAGCTTAGGTGGCGGGGCAACAGATACGCAGTATTTT
TRBV25-1	TRBJ2-6	-	-	CASSLQGGVNVLTF	TGTGCCAGCAGTTTGCAAGGGGGTGTCAACGTCCTGACTTTC
TRBV18	TRBJ2-3	few	-	CASSPGMKDTQYF	TGTGCCAGCTCACCCGGGATGAAAGATACGCAGTATTTT
TRBV19	TRBJ2-1	-	TRBD2	CASSTPGGVAGESYNEQFF	TGTGCCAGTAGTACCCCCGGGGGAGTAGCGGGAGAGTCCTACAATGAGCAGTTCTTC
TRBV6-5	TRBJ1-1	many	-	CASSYSNVGAFF	TGTGCCAGCAGTTACAGTAACGTTGGGGCTTTCTTT
TRBV30	TRBJ2-7	-	-	CAGSSSSGPWISYEQYF	TGTGCCGGGAGCTCGAGCTCTGGACCTTGGATCTCCTACGAGCAGTACTTC
TRBV29-1	TRBJ1-2	many	-	CSVESLADYGYTF	TGCAGCGTTGAATCTCTTGCTGACTATGGCTACACCTTC
TRBV7-2	TRBJ2-3	-	-	CASSPRRVTDTQYF	TGTGCCAGCAGCCCAAGACGGGTCACAGATACGCAGTATTTT
TRBV20-1	TRBJ2-4	many	-	CSTRDLWGKDKNIQYF	TGCAGTACTAGAGATCTTTGGGGGAAAGACAAAAACATTCAGTACTTC
TRBV19	TRBJ2-2	once	TRBD1	CASRPGTGVTGELFF	TGTGCCAGTAGACCCGGGACAGGGGTCACCGGGGAGCTGTTTTTT
TRBV6-1	TRBJ1-1	-	TRBD1	CASSEAVPDRVVTEAFF	TGTGCCAGCAGTGAAGCGGTCCCGGACAGGGTAGTGACTGAAGCTTTCTTT
TRBV4-1	TRBJ2-7	-	TRBD2	CASSQSGTTAYEQYF	TGCGCCAGCAGCCAGTCCGGGACTACCGCCTACGAGCAGTACTTC
TRBV7-2	TRBJ2-5	many	-	CASSLDSLVQYF	TGTGCCAGCAGCTTAGATTCACTAGTCCAGTACTTC
TRBV20-1	TRBJ2-7	many	TRBD2	CSARLAGVAHEQYF	TGCAGTGCTAGGTTAGCGGGAGTGGCCCACGAGCAGTACTTC
TRBV5-1	TRBJ2-3	few	-	CASSLQISTDTQYF	TGCGCCAGCAGCTTACAAATTAGCACAGATACGCAGTATTTT
TRBV3-1	TRBJ1-2	many	TRBD1	CASSRQGLNYGYTF	TGTGCCAGCAGCCGACAGGGTCTGAACTATGGCTACACCTTC
TRBV7-9	TRBJ1-4	-	-	CASSLYWTAPQIRANEKLFF	TGTGCCAGCAGCCTATACTGGACCGCGCCCCAGATTAGGGCAAATGAAAAACTGTTTTTT
TRBV19	TRBJ2-5	-	-	CASSIDHLRETQYF	TGTGCCAGTAGTATAGATCACCTACGAGAGACCCAGTACTTC
TRBV5-1	TRBJ2-7	many	TRBD2	CASTLSGSNPDEQYF	TGCGCCAGCACCCTGAGCGGGAGTAATCCAGACGAGCAGTACTTC
TRBV2	TRBJ2-5	many	-	CASSPARGEQTQYF	TGTGCCAGCAGCCCAGCCAGGGGGGAGCAGACCCAGTACTTC
TRBV20-1	TRBJ1-2	many	TRBD1	CSARDVQGYYGYTF	TGCAGTGCTAGAGATGTACAGGGGTACTATGGCTACACCTTC
TRBV7-8	TRBJ1-5	-	-	CASSLVEGSNQPQHF	TGTGCCAGCAGCTTAGTTGAGGGTAGCAATCAGCCCCAGCATTTT
TRBV6-6	TRBJ2-5	many	-	CASSYLTEQETQYF	TGTGCCAGCAGTTACCTGACAGAACAAGAGACCCAGTACTTC
TRBV19	TRBJ2-7	-	TRBD1	CASSFSFGTGTHEQYF	TGTGCCAGTAGTTTCAGCTTTGGGACAGGGACCCACGAGCAGTACTTC
TRBV11-3	TRBJ2-1	many	-	CASSLFGRDEQFF	TGTGCCAGCAGCTTATTCGGACGAGATGAGCAGTTCTTC
TRBV7-2	TRBJ2-7	-	-	CASSLGGQLYEQYF	TGTGCCAGCAGCTTAGGGGGACAACTCTACGAGCAGTACTTC
TRBV2	TRBJ1-4	many	-	CASSGRDEKLFF	TGTGCCAGCAGTGGCAGGGATGAAAAACTGTTTTTT
TRBV19	TRBJ1-5	-	TRBD1	CASRQGQGLFRGNQPQHF	TGTGCCAGTCGACAAGGACAGGGACTTTTTAGGGGCAATCAGCCCCAGCATTTT
TRBV6-1	TRBJ2-3	many	-	CASTGRGLFTDTQYF	TGTGCCAGCACGGGTCGTGGGCTTTTCACAGATACGCAGTATTTT
TRBV19	TRBJ1-5	many	TRBD1	CASRATGGSQPQHF	TGTGCCAGTAGGGCGACAGGGGGCTCTCAGCCCCAGCATTTT
TRBV19	TRBJ1-1	many	TRBD1	CASRSGTVNTEAFF	TGTGCCAGTAGATCCGGGACAGTGAACACTGAAGCTTTCTTT
TRBV20-1	TRBJ1-5	many	-	CSAHQPGRSNQPQHF	TGCAGTGCCCACCAACCGGGCCGTAGCAATCAGCCCCAGCATTTT
TRBV3-1	TRBJ2-7	-	-	CASSQVPNPNYEQYF	TGTGCCAGCAGCCAAGTCCCTAACCCCAATTACGAGCAGTACTTC
TRBV7-9	TRBJ1-1	-	TRBD1	CASSLAGGDSMNTEAFF	TGTGCCAGCAGCTTAGCAGGGGGCGACAGCATGAACACTGAAGCTTTCTTT
TRBV12-3/TRBV12-4	TRBJ2-7	many	TRBD1	CASSHIILGTGDRYPHYEQYF	TGTGCCAGCAGTCACATAATACTCGGGACAGGGGATCGCTATCCCCACTACGAGCAGTACTTC
TRBV27	TRBJ2-7	-	TRBD1	CASRPGQRFYEQYF	TGTGCCAGCAGACCGGGACAGAGATTCTACGAGCAGTACTTC
TRBV2	TRBJ1-6	many	-	CANNQEGNSPLHF	TGTGCCAACAATCAGGAAGGGAATTCACCCCTCCACTTT
TRBV12-3/TRBV12-4	TRBJ1-1	many	-	CASSFLGLNTEAFF	TGTGCCAGCAGTTTCCTGGGTTTGAACACTGAAGCTTTCTTT
TRBV3-1	TRBJ1-1	many	-	CASSQDYSVAAEAFF	TGTGCCAGCAGCCAAGATTACAGCGTCGCCGCTGAAGCTTTCTTT
TRBV6-2/TRBV6-3	TRBJ2-1	few	-	CASRWGGTYNEQFF	TGTGCCAGCCGGTGGGGCGGAACCTACAATGAGCAGTTCTTC
TRBV30	TRBJ1-3	few	-	CAWSHRVLSGNTIYF	TGTGCCTGGAGTCACAGGGTCCTCTCTGGAAACACCATATATTTT
TRBV30	TRBJ1-1	many	-	CAWRWGRLSTEAFF	TGTGCCTGGAGGTGGGGACGGCTTAGCACTGAAGCTTTCTTT
TRBV19	TRBJ2-3	-	TRBD2	CASSRGLADRGTDTQYF	TGTGCCAGTAGTCGCGGGCTAGCGGACCGGGGCACAGATACGCAGTATTTT
TRBV6-2/TRBV6-3	TRBJ2-1	-	-	CASSLPRDNEQFF	TGTGCCAGCAGCTTACCAAGAGACAATGAGCAGTTCTTC
TRBV20-1	TRBJ2-2	few	TRBD2	CSALTPPGTTRNRNTNTGELFF	TGCAGTGCGCTGACCCCCCCTGGGACTACCCGAAACCGGAACACGAACACCGGGGAGCTGTTTTTT
TRBV7-9	TRBJ1-1	many	-	CASTRGTGMNTEAFF	TGTGCCAGCACCCGCGGGACGGGGATGAACACTGAAGCTTTCTTT
TRBV7-9	TRBJ1-6	-	-	CASSISAGSNSPLHF	TGTGCCAGCAGCATCTCCGCGGGGTCTAATTCACCCCTCCACTTT
TRBV20-1	TRBJ2-7	many	-	CSASRSSYEQYF	TGCAGTGCTAGCCGGAGCTCCTACGAGCAGTACTTC
TRBV7-2	TRBJ2-7	many	TRBD2	CASSGGTSGSYEQYF	TGTGCCAGCAGTGGGGGGACTAGCGGGAGTTACGAGCAGTACTTC